This T cell receptor beta chain was identified during a study of cytomegalovirus exposure and HLA in healthy donors. Both 60 Vbeta primers and 13 Jbeta primers went into the PCR. Here immunoSEQ multiplex PCR was the method, and the copy in TCRdb shows in-frame clones only, minus some. The table includes roughly 51,000 clones, around 82% detected once. Comment on this clone: Its antigen remains unknown.

Findings and caveats of the study: It was around 160 TCR beta chains that were listed as cytomegalovirus-associated.

The CDR3 covers 14 residues. CDR1 and CDR2 (germline): MGHRA, YSYEKL. Trimming took 2 bases from V and 2 from J, leaving 7 bases between them. This sequence joins TRBV4-1 and TRBJ1-5; D call uncertain. Sequencing used PBMCs. The sequence was collected from a boy between 10 and 17 years old in good health and CMV-seropositive. The CDR3, as DNA: TGCGCCAGCAGCCAACCGACTGGCAATCAGCCCCAGCATTTT. Protein product: CASSQPTGNQPQHF.